Listed below are T cell receptor beta chains from one sample, sequenced in a study of OX40 agonist ivuxolimab in advanced cancers. Some clones are missing from TCRdb's copy, which holds only in-frame ones; the method was immunoSEQ multiplex PCR. Of more than 50,000 clones listed, roughly 85% are singletons. The source material was CD4+ or CD8+ T cells sorted from blood, sampled in a trial of the OX40 agonist ivuxolimab. These receptors all come from an adult with an advanced solid tumor such as melanoma, head and neck, liver or kidney cancer. The CDR3 runs from the conserved cysteine through the conserved F or W. Fields, in order: CDR3 protein, CDR3 DNA, clone size, J gene, D gene, V gene. D genes are given only for firm matches. Size is omitted from some rows. Given values are once, few, many or a class for expanded clones.

cdr3_aa: CASSEGLAGAKNIQYF; cdr3_nt: TGTGCCAGCAGTGAAGGGTTGGCGGGAGCCAAAAACATTCAGTACTTC; clone_size: .; j_call: TRBJ2-4; d_call: .; v_call: TRBV6-4
cdr3_aa: CASSPEEGWGYTF; cdr3_nt: TGTGCCAGCTCACCAGAGGAAGGGTGGGGCTACACCTTC; clone_size: .; j_call: TRBJ1-2; d_call: .; v_call: TRBV18
cdr3_aa: CASSQSDRALYEQYF; cdr3_nt: TGTGCCAGCAGCCAATCCGACAGGGCGCTCTACGAGCAGTACTTC; clone_size: .; j_call: TRBJ2-7; d_call: TRBD1; v_call: TRBV14
cdr3_aa: CASSQYRGGNQPQHF; cdr3_nt: TGCGCCAGCAGCCAATATAGGGGGGGCAATCAGCCCCAGCATTTT; clone_size: .; j_call: TRBJ1-5; d_call: .; v_call: TRBV4-1
cdr3_aa: CASPDGNTGELFF; cdr3_nt: TGTGCCAGCCCGGACGGGAACACCGGGGAGCTGTTTTTT; clone_size: .; j_call: TRBJ2-2; d_call: .; v_call: TRBV19
cdr3_aa: CASSLSFQTVVTEAFF; cdr3_nt: TGTGCCAGCAGCCTCTCCTTCCAGACAGTTGTCACTGAAGCTTTCTTT; clone_size: .; j_call: TRBJ1-1; d_call: .; v_call: TRBV7-2
cdr3_aa: CASNGLAGNTGELFF; cdr3_nt: TGCGCCAGCAACGGACTAGCGGGGAACACCGGGGAGCTGTTTTTT; clone_size: .; j_call: TRBJ2-2; d_call: TRBD2; v_call: TRBV5-1
cdr3_aa: CASRWSGSFNEQFF; cdr3_nt: TGCGCCAGCCGGTGGAGCGGGAGTTTCAATGAGCAGTTCTTC; clone_size: .; j_call: TRBJ2-1; d_call: TRBD2; v_call: TRBV5-1
cdr3_aa: CASSLKGPPSYGYTF; cdr3_nt: TGTGCCAGCAGTTTGAAGGGCCCCCCGTCCTATGGCTACACCTTC; clone_size: .; j_call: TRBJ1-2; d_call: .; v_call: TRBV27
cdr3_aa: CASGRVSETQYF; cdr3_nt: TGTGCCAGCGGCCGGGTCAGCGAGACCCAGTACTTC; clone_size: .; j_call: TRBJ2-5; d_call: .; v_call: TRBV6-1
cdr3_aa: CASSTSQGLGSPLHF; cdr3_nt: TGTGCCAGTAGTACGTCCCAGGGGCTTGGTTCACCCCTCCACTTT; clone_size: .; j_call: TRBJ1-6; d_call: .; v_call: TRBV19
cdr3_aa: CASSVGTTSPNEQFF; cdr3_nt: TGTGCCAGCAGCGTAGGGACTACCAGTCCCAATGAGCAGTTCTTC; clone_size: .; j_call: TRBJ2-1; d_call: .; v_call: TRBV9
cdr3_aa: CASSRRLGQQNSPLHF; cdr3_nt: TGTGCCAGCAGCCGCCGTTTGGGGCAGCAGAATTCACCCCTCCACTTT; clone_size: few; j_call: TRBJ1-6; d_call: .; v_call: TRBV14
cdr3_aa: CASSLRTGMYEQYF; cdr3_nt: TGTGCCAGCTCCCTCAGAACAGGGATGTACGAGCAGTACTTC; clone_size: once; j_call: TRBJ2-7; d_call: .; v_call: TRBV2
cdr3_aa: CASSLAWGHSSYEQYF; cdr3_nt: TGCGCCAGCAGCTTGGCCTGGGGACACTCATCCTACGAGCAGTACTTC; clone_size: .; j_call: TRBJ2-7; d_call: .; v_call: TRBV5-1
cdr3_aa: CASSLEQGATGELFF; cdr3_nt: TGTGCCAGCAGCCTCGAACAGGGGGCGACCGGGGAGCTGTTTTTT; clone_size: .; j_call: TRBJ2-2; d_call: TRBD1; v_call: TRBV6-1
cdr3_aa: CASSQDLERGLKNIQYF; cdr3_nt: TGCGCCAGCAGCCAAGATCTGGAGCGGGGATTAAAAAACATTCAGTACTTC; clone_size: .; j_call: TRBJ2-4; d_call: TRBD2; v_call: TRBV4-1
cdr3_aa: CASSLVSGASNQPQHF; cdr3_nt: TGTGCCAGCAGCTTAGTGTCAGGGGCCAGCAATCAGCCCCAGCATTTT; clone_size: once; j_call: TRBJ1-5; d_call: .; v_call: TRBV7-2
cdr3_aa: CASSFGQGAADTQYF; cdr3_nt: TGCGCCAGCAGCTTTGGACAGGGGGCGGCAGATACGCAGTATTTT; clone_size: .; j_call: TRBJ2-3; d_call: TRBD1; v_call: TRBV5-1
cdr3_aa: CAWRRLVYNEQFF; cdr3_nt: TGTGCCTGGAGGCGGCTAGTCTACAATGAGCAGTTCTTC; clone_size: .; j_call: TRBJ2-1; d_call: .; v_call: TRBV30
cdr3_aa: CASSPDWGGGGNTIYF; cdr3_nt: TGTGCCAGCAGCCCGGACTGGGGGGGCGGTGGAAACACCATATATTTT; clone_size: .; j_call: TRBJ1-3; d_call: .; v_call: TRBV5-4
cdr3_aa: CASSILQGNYGYTF; cdr3_nt: TGTGCCAGTAGTATCCTGCAGGGCAACTATGGCTACACCTTC; clone_size: .; j_call: TRBJ1-2; d_call: .; v_call: TRBV19
cdr3_aa: CASSLGPSNYEQYF; cdr3_nt: TGTGCCAGCTCACTGGGCCCTAGTAATTACGAGCAGTACTTC; clone_size: .; j_call: TRBJ2-7; d_call: .; v_call: TRBV18
cdr3_aa: CASSTSGSPHNEQFF; cdr3_nt: TGTGCCAGCAGTACTAGCGGGAGTCCCCACAATGAGCAGTTCTTC; clone_size: few; j_call: TRBJ2-1; d_call: TRBD2; v_call: TRBV2
cdr3_aa: CASSLVSGGYNEQFF; cdr3_nt: TGTGCCAGCAGCTTAGTGAGCGGGGGCTACAATGAGCAGTTCTTC; clone_size: .; j_call: TRBJ2-1; d_call: TRBD2; v_call: TRBV11-3
cdr3_aa: CASGAGGEKLFF; cdr3_nt: TGTGCTTCGGGGGCGGGAGGGGAAAAACTGTTTTTT; clone_size: .; j_call: TRBJ1-4; d_call: .; v_call: TRBV5-4
cdr3_aa: CASSLVAPGAEAFF; cdr3_nt: TGTGCCAGCAGCTTAGTAGCTCCAGGGGCTGAAGCTTTCTTT; clone_size: .; j_call: TRBJ1-1; d_call: .; v_call: TRBV7-2
cdr3_aa: CATAGLGNGANVLTF; cdr3_nt: TGCGCCACCGCCGGGTTAGGGAACGGGGCCAACGTCCTGACTTTC; clone_size: .; j_call: TRBJ2-6; d_call: .; v_call: TRBV10-2
cdr3_aa: CASSEGGSRAFF; cdr3_nt: TGTGCCAGCAGTGAAGGGGGATCTCGGGCTTTCTTT; clone_size: .; j_call: TRBJ1-1; d_call: .; v_call: TRBV2
cdr3_aa: CAWGQNYGYTF; cdr3_nt: TGTGCCTGGGGACAGAACTATGGCTACACCTTC; clone_size: .; j_call: TRBJ1-2; d_call: .; v_call: TRBV30
cdr3_aa: CAIKQSGADEKLFF; cdr3_nt: TGTGCCATCAAACAGTCGGGGGCGGATGAAAAACTGTTTTTT; clone_size: .; j_call: TRBJ1-4; d_call: .; v_call: TRBV10-3
cdr3_aa: CASSEGQGRADTQYF; cdr3_nt: TGTGCCAGCAGTGAAGGACAGGGCCGAGCAGATACGCAGTATTTT; clone_size: .; j_call: TRBJ2-3; d_call: TRBD1; v_call: TRBV2
cdr3_aa: CASSHGDTQYF; cdr3_nt: TGTGCCAGCAGCCATGGGGATACGCAGTATTTT; clone_size: .; j_call: TRBJ2-3; d_call: .; v_call: TRBV4-2
cdr3_aa: CASRDEQGSYNEQFF; cdr3_nt: TGTGCCAGCAGAGATGAACAGGGCAGCTACAATGAGCAGTTCTTC; clone_size: .; j_call: TRBJ2-1; d_call: .; v_call: TRBV28
cdr3_aa: CASSTSGLTDTQYF; cdr3_nt: TGTGCCAGTAGTACCTCAGGACTCACAGATACGCAGTATTTT; clone_size: .; j_call: TRBJ2-3; d_call: .; v_call: TRBV19
cdr3_aa: CASSTQVGRYYEQYF; cdr3_nt: TGTGCCAGCAGCACACAGGTCGGGAGATACTACGAGCAGTACTTC; clone_size: .; j_call: TRBJ2-7; d_call: .; v_call: TRBV5-6
cdr3_aa: CASSEVGINTEAFF; cdr3_nt: TGTGCCAGCAGTGAAGTTGGGATAAACACTGAAGCTTTCTTT; clone_size: once; j_call: TRBJ1-1; d_call: .; v_call: TRBV25-1
cdr3_aa: CASSSDRMNTEAFF; cdr3_nt: TGTGCCAGCAGTTCGGACAGAATGAACACTGAAGCTTTCTTT; clone_size: .; j_call: TRBJ1-1; d_call: .; v_call: TRBV6-5
cdr3_aa: CASSVDRVEQYF; cdr3_nt: TGCGCCAGCAGCGTGGACAGGGTCGAGCAGTACTTC; clone_size: .; j_call: TRBJ2-7; d_call: TRBD1; v_call: TRBV5-1
cdr3_aa: CASSFGEGGYNEQFF; cdr3_nt: TGCGCCAGCAGCTTTGGGGAGGGAGGGTACAATGAGCAGTTCTTC; clone_size: .; j_call: TRBJ2-1; d_call: TRBD2; v_call: TRBV5-1
cdr3_aa: CAIRAQLAGGGDEQFF; cdr3_nt: TGTGCCATCAGGGCCCAATTAGCGGGAGGGGGAGATGAGCAGTTCTTC; clone_size: .; j_call: TRBJ2-1; d_call: TRBD2; v_call: TRBV10-3
cdr3_aa: CASTHKGSREKLFF; cdr3_nt: TGTGCCAGTACCCATAAGGGGTCGAGGGAAAAACTGTTTTTT; clone_size: few; j_call: TRBJ1-4; d_call: .; v_call: TRBV19
cdr3_aa: CASSQVQGATYGYTF; cdr3_nt: TGCGCCAGCAGCCAAGTACAGGGGGCGACCTATGGCTACACCTTC; clone_size: .; j_call: TRBJ1-2; d_call: TRBD1; v_call: TRBV4-1
cdr3_aa: CASSGEGDTQYF; cdr3_nt: TGTGCCAGCAGTGGGGAGGGGGATACGCAGTATTTT; clone_size: .; j_call: TRBJ2-3; d_call: TRBD2; v_call: TRBV2
cdr3_aa: CASMGGYYGYTF; cdr3_nt: TGTGCCAGCATGGGAGGTTACTATGGCTACACCTTC; clone_size: .; j_call: TRBJ1-2; d_call: .; v_call: TRBV2
cdr3_aa: CASSLGGFSQPQHF; cdr3_nt: TGCGCCAGCAGCTTAGGGGGTTTCTCTCAGCCCCAGCATTTT; clone_size: .; j_call: TRBJ1-5; d_call: .; v_call: TRBV5-1
cdr3_aa: CASSQQVLYGYTF; cdr3_nt: TGTGCCAGCAGTCAACAGGTCCTATATGGCTACACCTTC; clone_size: .; j_call: TRBJ1-2; d_call: .; v_call: TRBV6-5
cdr3_aa: CASSPAGVVRSGFF; cdr3_nt: TGTGCCAGCAGTCCCGCCGGGGTCGTTAGAAGTGGTTTCTTT; clone_size: .; j_call: TRBJ1-1; d_call: .; v_call: TRBV28